This record concerns one TCR beta chain sequence. The germline V gene encodes CDR1 LNHDA and CDR2 SQIVND (reference sequence). The CDR3 is made up of 15 amino acids. V was shortened by 7 bases and J by 1 base, with 16 bases between the two germline ends. TCRdb re-called the PCR reads through MiXCR, storing one row per CDR3 protein. The repertoire holds roughly 100,000 distinct CDR3 sequences, with 51% as singletons. These data originate in a study of CDR3 diversity in severe acne. This sequence originates from a male donor with acne. Material: blood. This rearrangement joins TRBV19 to TRBJ1-1; D is possibly TRBD1 (6 bases). CDR3 sequence (DNA): TGTGCCAGTACCGAGCTGGGACATACGAACACTGAAGCTTTCTTT. Translated, it gives CASTELGHTNTEAFF.